This is a list of T cell receptor beta chains from one sample in a study of T-cell memory formation after mild COVID-19. TCRdb redid the calling of the 5' RACE reads with MiXCR, one entry per CDR3 protein. Of 30,000 to 45,000 distinct CDR3 sequences in the sample, 11% are singletons; the top ten hold roughly 29%. The specimen sequenced was PBMCs or a T cell subset sorted from them (not recorded which). Receptors originate from a man younger than 35 who had mild COVID-19 (a few samples of this study predate the infection). Cell type and time point are not known. Both conserved end residues are part of each CDR3. Size tells how often a clone was seen (once, few, many) or the class of an expanded clone, and some rows leave it out.

v_call: TRBV7-9; j_call: TRBJ1-1; clone_size: many; cdr3_aa: CASSLEGGTEAFF
v_call: TRBV5-4; j_call: TRBJ2-5; clone_size: many; cdr3_aa: CASSGPQGPQETQYF
v_call: TRBV6-5; j_call: TRBJ2-1; clone_size: many; cdr3_aa: CASSYRGTTGNEQFF
v_call: TRBV27; j_call: TRBJ2-2; clone_size: many; cdr3_aa: CASSEDRNTGELFF
v_call: TRBV25-1; j_call: TRBJ1-5; clone_size: many; cdr3_aa: CASTGERGGNQPQHF
v_call: TRBV7-3; j_call: TRBJ2-3; clone_size: many; cdr3_aa: CASSSDNSRDTQYF
v_call: TRBV4-3; j_call: TRBJ1-1; clone_size: few; cdr3_aa: CASSQDDSRYTEAFF
v_call: TRBV12-3/TRBV12-4; j_call: TRBJ2-5; clone_size: many; cdr3_aa: CASRHTIRGETQYF
v_call: TRBV5-1; j_call: TRBJ1-2; clone_size: many; cdr3_aa: CASRESSGYGYTF
v_call: TRBV30; j_call: TRBJ1-5; clone_size: many; cdr3_aa: CAWSKGTGSYNQPQHF
v_call: TRBV4-1; j_call: TRBJ1-1; clone_size: .; cdr3_aa: CASSQPGLLNTEAFF
v_call: TRBV5-8; j_call: TRBJ2-7; clone_size: many; cdr3_aa: CASRQGDLNRLAYEQYF
v_call: TRBV20-1; j_call: TRBJ1-2; clone_size: few; cdr3_aa: CSLAPNYGYTF
v_call: TRBV6-2/TRBV6-3; j_call: TRBJ2-7; clone_size: many; cdr3_aa: CASSLGVYEQYF
v_call: TRBV4-3; j_call: TRBJ1-3; clone_size: many; cdr3_aa: CASRVDREPGNTIYF
v_call: TRBV27; j_call: TRBJ2-1; clone_size: .; cdr3_aa: CASSLARDRPGEQFF
v_call: TRBV7-9; j_call: TRBJ2-1; clone_size: few; cdr3_aa: CASSIRPTGINEQFF
v_call: TRBV27; j_call: TRBJ2-1; clone_size: few; cdr3_aa: CASSALTSGVYNEQFF
v_call: TRBV6-4; j_call: TRBJ1-1; clone_size: many; cdr3_aa: CASSDSIERVGEAFF
v_call: TRBV12-5; j_call: TRBJ1-4; clone_size: .; cdr3_aa: CASGQNPGTGVEKLFF
v_call: TRBV4-2; j_call: TRBJ2-1; clone_size: many; cdr3_aa: CASSQDAFLAGGYNEQFF
v_call: TRBV4-3; j_call: TRBJ2-5; clone_size: many; cdr3_aa: CASSQDRRTQYF
v_call: TRBV28; j_call: TRBJ2-2; clone_size: many; cdr3_aa: CASSSPPGEAAGELFF
v_call: TRBV20-1; j_call: TRBJ1-6; clone_size: many; cdr3_aa: CSARDPRHRTYNSPLHF
v_call: TRBV12-3/TRBV12-4; j_call: TRBJ2-1; clone_size: .; cdr3_aa: CASSLFSGFTYNEQFF
v_call: TRBV12-3/TRBV12-4; j_call: TRBJ2-7; clone_size: .; cdr3_aa: CASTLNGYEQYF
v_call: TRBV4-1; j_call: TRBJ1-1; clone_size: many; cdr3_aa: CASSQESGGGMNTEAFF
v_call: TRBV7-2; j_call: TRBJ2-3; clone_size: many; cdr3_aa: CASSLGNGRTDTQYF
v_call: TRBV20-1; j_call: TRBJ2-3; clone_size: many; cdr3_aa: CSAETPAGGPSTDTQYF
v_call: TRBV15; j_call: TRBJ2-7; clone_size: .; cdr3_aa: CATSRGAASYEQYF
v_call: TRBV4-3; j_call: TRBJ2-7; clone_size: many; cdr3_aa: CASSQRTFYEQYF
v_call: TRBV11-2; j_call: TRBJ1-1; clone_size: many; cdr3_aa: CASRSTSEGKAFF
v_call: TRBV9; j_call: TRBJ2-2; clone_size: many; cdr3_aa: CASSQAGRSGELFF
v_call: TRBV5-5; j_call: TRBJ2-3; clone_size: .; cdr3_aa: CASSRLAGGSDTQYF
v_call: TRBV5-1; j_call: TRBJ2-3; clone_size: many; cdr3_aa: CASRETSGGTDTQYF
v_call: TRBV20-1; j_call: TRBJ2-2; clone_size: many; cdr3_aa: CSARDARYTGELFF
v_call: TRBV7-2; j_call: TRBJ1-5; clone_size: many; cdr3_aa: CASSLYVGQPQHF
v_call: TRBV9; j_call: TRBJ2-5; clone_size: few; cdr3_aa: CASSLKHASGGFQETQYF
v_call: TRBV7-2; j_call: TRBJ1-6; clone_size: few; cdr3_aa: CASRGSGSYNSPLHF
v_call: TRBV7-8; j_call: TRBJ2-5; clone_size: .; cdr3_aa: CASSLYQQETQYF
v_call: TRBV3-1; j_call: TRBJ1-5; clone_size: many; cdr3_aa: CASSHYRAQPQHF